Presented here are 11 T cell receptor beta chains from one specimen sequenced in a study of control samples from healthy donors and cancer patients. The table came from immunoSEQ multiplex PCR; TCRdb's copy has only in-frame clones and leaves some out. Of 150,000 to 200,000 clones detected, approximately 86% appear once; the ten largest clones hold 1.5% to 2%. The sequencing sample was made of blood. The receptors shown here come from a young man in good health.

Ten or more counts support this clone. V gene TRBV6-5 combines with J gene TRBJ1-2; 9 bases are a match to TRBD1. This CDR3 is 16 amino acids long. Germline-derived CDR1 and CDR2 are MNHEY and SVGAGI. V lost 4 bases and J lost 8; bases outside the gene matches: 14. The CDR3 is CASSFSWTGASGGYTF. The CDR3, as DNA: TGTGCCAGCAGTTTCTCATGGACAGGGGCCTCAGGGGGCTACACCTTC.

Only one count was recorded for this clone. The chain uses TRBV19 and TRBJ1-4, with a weak D call TRBD1 (6 bases). Germline assignment: CDR1 LNHDA and CDR2 SQIVND (reference sequence). The CDR3 has 15 residues. V was clipped by 4 bases and J by 3 bases, with 12 bases between them. The CDR3 DNA sequence: TGTGCCAGTAGTAGTCACAGGGACCCTAATGAAAAACTGTTTTTT. Amino acid sequence: CASSSHRDPNEKLFF.

This clone occurred once. Other DNA sequences in the sample encode the same CDR3. This chain joins TRBV7-2 and TRBJ2-3; D not resolved. The germline V and J ends were trimmed by 0 bases and 4 bases, with 2 bases remaining between them. CDR1 and CDR2 (germline): SGHTA, FQGNSA. The CDR3 runs 12 residues. The CDR3 here is CASSLASDTQYF. CDR3 nucleotide sequence: TGTGCCAGCAGCTTAGCCTCAGATACGCAGTATTTT.

This clone was seen once. The chain couples TRBV7-9 to TRBJ1-2; D might be TRBD1 (5 bases). The CDR3 covers 15 residues. Trimming took 2 bases from V and 2 from J, leaving 12 bases between them. Germline CDR1 is SEHNR and CDR2 is FQNEAQ (reference sequence). The CDR3 sequence is CASSLIGGANYGYTF. DNA of the CDR3: TGTGCCAGCAGCTTAATTGGGGGAGCCAACTATGGCTACACCTTC.

This clone has more than one count but fewer than ten. The V and J genes are TRBV18 and TRBJ1-3, with D uncertain. This CDR3 contains 16 residues. V lost 2 bases and J lost 0, with 11 bases in between. Germline CDR1 is KGHSH and CDR2 is LQKENI. The CDR3 loop is CASSPFRQFSGNTIYF. Written as DNA, the CDR3 is TGTGCCAGCTCACCATTTCGGCAGTTCTCTGGAAACACCATATATTTT. Drawing the rest from reference TRBV18 and TRBJ1-3, the complete variable domain is NAGVMQNPRHLVRRRGQEARLRCSPMKGHSHVYWYRQLPEEGLKFMVYLQKENIIDESGMPKERFSAEFPKEGPSILRIQQVVRGDSAAYFCASSPFRQFSGNTIYFGEGSWLTVV.

The sample holds a few counts of this clone. This chain uses TRBV6-5 with TRBJ2-5; D possibly matches TRBD1 or TRBD2 (6 bases each). Germline V lookup: CDR1 MNHEY, CDR2 SVGAGI. This CDR3 is built from 15 residues. With 11 bases removed from V and 1 base from J, the gap between germline ends came to 20 bases. In nucleotides, the CDR3 is TGTGCCTCCCGGAGGGGGAATAGCGTCCAAGAGACCCAGTACTTC. This sequence encodes CASRRGNSVQETQYF.

The chain is built from TRBV28 and TRBJ1-6, with D possibly being TRBD1 (5 bases). The CDR3 spans 14 residues. Germline lookup yields CDR1 MDHEN and CDR2 SYDVKM. Trimming removed 6 bases at V and 5 bases at J, with 11 bases between. The CDR3 reads CASRGTYNNSPLHF. The CDR3 nucleotides are TGTGCCAGCAGGGGGACGTATAATAATTCACCCCTCCACTTT.

The rearrangement links TRBV7-2 to TRBJ2-5; D gene uncertain. Germline V lookup: CDR1 SGHTA, CDR2 FQGNSA. The CDR3 totals 14 residues. Trimming left V 1 base short and J 1 base short, with 7 bases between. Here the CDR3 DNA reads TGTGCCAGCAGCTTAGGGTGGTCCCAAGAGACCCAGTACTTC. Its protein is CASSLGWSQETQYF.

The count of this clone is one. This chain connects TRBV11-3 to TRBJ2-2; a weak D match, TRBD1 (6 bases). The CDR3 has 15 residues. In germline, CDR1 is SGHNT, CDR2 YENEEA. Trimming took 1 base from V and 0 from J, leaving 6 bases between them. CDR3 nucleotide sequence: TGTGCCAGCAGCTTAGGGGGGCCGAACACCGGGGAGCTGTTTTTT. This translates into CASSLGGPNTGELFF.

The chain is built from TRBV28 and TRBJ2-7, with 10 bases aligning to TRBD2. Germline V gene lookup returns CDR1 MDHEN and CDR2 SYDVKM. The CDR3 extends over 13 amino acids. J was trimmed by 2 bases and V by 10 bases; bases with no gene match: 5. CDR3 DNA: TGTGCCACCCTAGCGGGGGCCACCTACGAGCAGTACTTC. Residues: CATLAGATYEQYF. Full variable domain (rest looked up from reference TRBV28 and TRBJ2-7): DVKVTQSSRYLVKRTGEKVFLECVQDMDHENMFWYRQDPGLGLRLIYFSYDVKMKEKGDIPEGYSVSREKKERFSLILESASTNQTSMYLCATLAGATYEQYFGPGTRLTVT.

The chain uses TRBV19 and TRBJ1-2; D remains unclear. Germline CDR1 and CDR2: LNHDA and SQIVND (reference sequence). V lost 9 bases and J 0 bases, leaving 14 bases between the germline ends. The CDR3 length is 14 residues. CDR3 DNA: TGTGCCAGCACCTCCGGAAGGACTAACTATGGCTACACCTTC. It encodes CASTSGRTNYGYTF.